The 15 T cell receptor beta chains reported below all come from one sample, sequenced in a study of cytomegalovirus exposure and HLA in healthy donors. This PCR relied on a set of 60 Vbeta primers and 13 Jbeta primers. Sequenced by immunoSEQ multiplex PCR; TCRdb stores in-frame clones only, minus some. The sample has 100,000 to 150,000 clones. The sequencing sample was made of PBMCs. The receptors shown here come from a middle-aged woman in good health and CMV-seropositive.

This chain connects TRBV5-1 to TRBJ1-2; D uncertain. Trimming removed 0 bases at V and 4 bases at J, with 10 bases between. In germline, CDR1 is SGHRS, CDR2 YFSETQ. The CDR3 is 14 residues long. The CDR3 spells CASSLVSQSYGYTF. DNA for the CDR3: TGCGCCAGCAGCTTGGTATCACAGAGCTATGGCTACACCTTC.

V is TRBV19 and J is TRBJ2-3; D ambiguous. The V gene lost 2 bases and the J gene lost 7 bases, with 7 bases spanning the gap. Germline CDR1 is LNHDA and CDR2 is SQIVND (reference sequence). This CDR3 comprises 12 residues. In nucleotides, the CDR3 is TGTGCCAGTAGTATACTAGGAAATACGCAGTATTTT. Amino acids: CASSILGNTQYF.

This chain links TRBV7-9 with TRBJ2-5; perhaps TRBD1 as D (7 bases). Between the trimmed V and J ends, which lost 5 bases and 3 bases, there was a span of 19 bases. From germline, CDR1 is SEHNR and CDR2 FQNEAQ (reference sequence). The CDR3 is 16 residues long. The DNA for the CDR3 is TGTGCCAGCAGCCCGACGACAGGGTGGGAGGAAGAGACCCAGTACTTC. It is translated as CASSPTTGWEEETQYF.

This chain connects TRBV27 to TRBJ2-7; D perhaps matches TRBD2 (5 bases). Trimming pared 2 bases from V and 4 bases from J, leaving 9 bases between. There are 13 residues in the CDR3. In germline, CDR1 is MNHEY, CDR2 SMNVEV (reference sequence). This CDR3 is CASSLDGKYEQYF. The CDR3 DNA reads as TGTGCCAGCAGTTTAGACGGGAAGTACGAGCAGTACTTC.

The rearrangement links TRBV19 to TRBJ2-3; 9 bases agree with TRBD2. V gave up 5 bases and J gave up 0 bases; unmatched junction bases: 9. Germline lookup yields CDR1 LNHDA and CDR2 SQIVND (reference sequence). There are 17 residues in the CDR3. CDR3 coding DNA: TGTGCCAGTAGTCCCGGTGGTAGCGGGGGTAGCACAGATACGCAGTATTTT. It specifies CASSPGGSGGSTDTQYF.

This sequence joins TRBV6-1 and TRBJ2-1; D is unresolved. CDR3 size: 15 residues. In germline, CDR1 is MNHNS, CDR2 SASEGT. V lost 7 bases to trimming and J lost 3 bases, with 16 bases between them. This chain's CDR3 is CASTPSSGHYNEQFF. Here the CDR3 DNA reads TGTGCCAGCACCCCCTCGTCAGGCCACTACAATGAGCAGTTCTTC.

V and J are TRBV7-9 and TRBJ1-1; TRBD1 aligns across 7 bases. The CDR3 runs to 13 residues. The germline V gene encodes CDR1 SEHNR and CDR2 FQNEAQ (reference sequence). With V trimmed by 1 base and J by 7 bases, 3 bases remained unmatched. CDR3 protein: CASSLGQGGEAFF. DNA of the CDR3: TGTGCCAGCAGCTTAGGGCAGGGGGGTGAAGCTTTCTTT.

The chain links TRBV14 to TRBJ2-7; no definite D call. The CDR3 is made up of 13 amino acids. V lost 1 base and J lost 6, with 10 bases in between. Germline V gene lookup returns CDR1 SGHDN and CDR2 FVKESK. The CDR3 coding sequence is TGTGCCAGCAGCCAAGGGGCTATTCTCGAGCAGTACTTC. The encoded protein is CASSQGAILEQYF.

This chain's CDR3 is CASKRTFNTGELFF. The CDR3 DNA reads TGTGCCAGCAAAAGGACTTTTAACACCGGGGAGCTGTTTTTT. The chain joins TRBV2 to TRBJ2-2; perhaps TRBD2 as D (5 bases). The ends were cut back, 7 bases at V and 2 bases at J, with 11 bases in the middle. CDR3 size: 14 residues. Per germline, CDR1 SNHLY and CDR2 FYNNEI. The full variable domain, in which reference TRBV2 and TRBJ2-2 provide the parts outside the CDR3, is EPEVTQTPSHQVTQMGQEVILRCVPISNHLYFYWYRQILGQKVEFLVSFYNNEISEKSEIFDDQFSVERPDGSNFTLKIRSTKLEDSAMYFCASKRTFNTGELFFGEGSRLTVL.

This chain uses TRBV6-4 with TRBJ1-5; 9 bases match TRBD1. The trim removed 2 bases at V and 9 bases at J, leaving 8 bases unmatched. Germline V gene data show CDR1 as MRHNA and CDR2 as SNTAGT. This CDR3 comprises 15 residues. As DNA, the CDR3 is TGTGCCAGCAGTGACCCAGGACAGGGGAGGAGGCCCCAGCATTTT. Translation gives CASSDPGQGRRPQHF.

This chain uses TRBV9 with TRBJ2-3; TRBD2 is a possible D gene (6 bases). Trimming shortened V by 2 bases and J by 0 bases, and 10 bases separated the two germline ends. CDR1 is SGDLS, CDR2 YYNGEE, per germline. This CDR3 spans 15 amino acids. The CDR3 DNA sequence: TGTGCCAGCAGCGTGGGGACTGTTAGCACAGATACGCAGTATTTT. This encodes CASSVGTVSTDTQYF.

V and J are TRBV18 and TRBJ2-7, with D maybe TRBD2 (5 bases). Germline V gives CDR1 KGHSH, CDR2 LQKENI. Trimming stripped 3 bases from V and 5 bases from J, with 11 bases between. This CDR3 spans 13 amino acids. The CDR3 reads CASSPKEGNEQYF. The CDR3 nucleotides read TGTGCCAGCTCACCGAAAGAGGGCAACGAGCAGTACTTC.

The genes are TRBV2 and TRBJ2-3, with 8 bases identical to TRBD1. V lost 3 bases and J lost 7; bases outside the gene matches: 9. The CDR3 spans 15 residues. CDR1 is SNHLY, CDR2 FYNNEI, per germline. Here the CDR3 DNA reads TGTGCCAGCAGTGATCCCCAGGGGGCGACGTATACGCAGTATTTT. It specifies CASSDPQGATYTQYF.

The chain has TRBV6-6 and TRBJ2-1; TRBD2 matches 14 bases. The CDR3 spans 15 residues. The V gene end was trimmed by 5 bases and the J gene end by 3 bases; junction bases not matched to a gene: 0. Germline V gene sequence: CDR1 MNHNY, CDR2 SVGAGI (reference sequence). CDR3 sequence reads: CASSGTSGSYNEQFF. The CDR3 region has the DNA TGTGCCAGCAGTGGGACTAGCGGGAGCTACAATGAGCAGTTCTTC.

The chain uses TRBV10-3 and TRBJ2-7; TRBD1 aligns across 11 bases. Per the germline V gene, CDR1 is ENHRY and CDR2 is SYGVKD. The CDR3 is 14 residues long. V was pared by 2 bases and J by 5 bases, with 2 bases of the junction left unmatched. The CDR3, as DNA: TGTGCCATCAGTGAGCCGGGACAGGGGGACGAGCAGTACTTC. Translating it yields CAISEPGQGDEQYF.